This TCR beta chain was sequenced in a study of T cells in Graves' hyperthyroidism and ophthalmopathy. CDR1 DFQATT and CDR2 SNEGSKA come from the germline V gene (reference sequence). V lost 2 bases and J lost 9; bases outside the gene matches: 7. CDR3 size: 15 residues. The investigators amplified TCR beta CDR3 regions from RNA transcripts. With the HTBI primer set, the TCR CDR3 went through a first round of RT-PCR. TCRdb fed the multiplex PCR reads into MiXCR, producing one record per CDR3 protein. The sample records hundreds of thousands of distinct CDR3 sequences, roughly 19% being singletons. This receptor was taken from a man aged 50 to 59 with Graves' ophthalmopathy. The chain has TRBV20-1 and TRBJ2-1; TRBD2 agrees at 13 bases. The sequenced material came from blood. CDR3 amino acids: CSARLLAGGLGEQFF. The CDR3 nucleotides are TGCAGTGCTAGATTACTAGCGGGAGGGTTGGGTGAGCAGTTCTTC.